The clone carrying this T cell receptor (beta chain) was observed at least ten times. Its antigen is not known. The data derive from a study of T cell responses to AZD1222 COVID-19 vaccine. Study in general: Analyses pooled second doses at about 4 or about 12 weeks.

Trimming took 0 bases from V and 5 from J, leaving 6 bases between them. This CDR3 region has 13 residues. The germline V gene encodes CDR1 MRHNA and CDR2 SNTAGT. The study's findings and limits: Receipt of two AZD1222 doses was followed by a rise in Spike-specific TCR breadth and depth. CD4 TCRs associated with vaccination spanned spike, dominating at 160-218 and 743-854. Baseline seropositives among AZD1222 recipients totaled only 5 to 7.

Produced via immunoSEQ multiplex PCR; TCRdb's table is partial and in-frame only. This table has roughly 140,000 clones, about nine tenths appearing once. Source: peripheral blood, taken on day 0 of AZD1222 vaccination. This sequence originates from an adult in good health. V usage is TRBV6-4 and J usage is TRBJ2-3, with D possibly called TRBD1 or TRBD2 (5 bases each). The CDR3: CASSDSGEDTQYF. The CDR3 nucleotides read TGTGCCAGCAGTGACTCGGGGGAAGATACGCAGTATTTT.